This TCR beta chain is drawn from a study of T cells after yellow fever vaccination (dated by TCRdb to the late 2010s). Notes on the research overall: The SMART-Seq v4 Ultra Low Input RNA kit was used to prepare libraries from fractions with low cell numbers. To follow T-cell clones before and after primary and booster YFV17D yellow fever vaccination, bulk TCR alpha and beta repertoires were sequenced over time. Two healthy male donors made up the cohort, one aged 18 to 30 years and the other aged 30 to 40 years. Blood was collected at multiple timepoints before and after primary and secondary immunization, and bulk PBMC replicates and cell subsets were isolated. Study-wide conclusions, independent of this receptor: Computational filtering was needed because FACS-sorted repertoires could contain abundant contaminating clonotypes from the bulk population. A small fraction of clonotypes appeared in both the CD4 and CD8 compartments, likely as a result of convergent recombination. Compared with the primary T-cell response, the secondary T-cell response was weaker but faster, peaking on day 5 rather than day 15. The study included only two donors, which limits how far the findings can be generalized. After the booster, most of the clones that had expanded following primary vaccination were detected again (96% of CD4 and 80% to 90% of CD8), which suggests that memory was broadly maintained.

This clonotype was found many times. Its antigen remains undetermined. Base-call qualities are not available, and no considerably larger clone is one nucleotide away. What this sample's treatment or condition label stands for: live attenuated yellow fever vaccine strain. At each blood-draw timepoint, two biological replicates of bulk PBMCs were collected. A standard Ficoll-Paque protocol was used to isolate PBMCs from peripheral blood. TriZol was used to extract RNA from bulk PBMCs, from CD4 and CD8 fractions, and from dextramer-positive and dextramer-negative fractions. TCR cDNA was synthesized by 5'RACE template switching, which introduced a universal primer site and unique molecular identifiers. cDNA synthesis was primed from both the TCR alpha and TCR beta constant segments. Library amplification used two PCR steps, and the second PCR step added sample barcodes and sequencing adapters. Sequencing of libraries was done on Illumina HiSeq 2500 (2x100 bp) or NovaSeq (2x150 bp). Per the authors' processing: MIGEC was used to demultiplex reads and collapse the reads into UMI consensus sequences, and MiXCR was used for V(D)J alignment. Vaccine-responding clonotypes were identified with edgeR using replicate PBMC samples, with FDR below 0.01 and a log2 fold change above 5 up to day 15 being required. Each bulk clonotype received a CD4 or CD8 identity based on whether the sequenced CD4 or CD8 repertoire contained that clonotype at higher abundance. Clones were called with MiXCR by TCRdb after fastp trimmed the public reads at Q25, and only in-frame beta chains were retained. Each CDR3 protein gets just one entry, which takes the most common genes and DNA from the rows behind it. These V and J calls rely on TCRdb rather than the paper's analysis. The table for this sample lists 450,000 to 550,000 distinct CDR3 sequences; 21% of them were counted only once. Jointly, the top ten make up around 16% of the sample.

Reading from cysteine to phenylalanine, the CDR3 counts 18 amino acids. CDR3 DNA is the only sequence kept; it has 54 bases, read in frame from the first base. CDR1 and CDR2 were assigned from the germline V gene as SGHAT and FQNNGV. From V the trimming removes 0 bases and from J it removes 0 bases, while the gene matches leave 7 bases of the junction unaccounted for. The chain was built from TRBV11-2 and TRBJ2-1; 8 junctional bases match TRBD1. The source was PBMCs, collected around 3 weeks after the first yellow fever vaccination. The sequence came from a man aged 18-30 years who received the YFV17D yellow fever vaccine. The nucleotide sequence is given as TGTGCCAGCAGCTTAGACCAATCCGGGACAGGCTCCTACAATGAGCAGTTCTTC. Its translation is CASSLDQSGTGSYNEQFF.